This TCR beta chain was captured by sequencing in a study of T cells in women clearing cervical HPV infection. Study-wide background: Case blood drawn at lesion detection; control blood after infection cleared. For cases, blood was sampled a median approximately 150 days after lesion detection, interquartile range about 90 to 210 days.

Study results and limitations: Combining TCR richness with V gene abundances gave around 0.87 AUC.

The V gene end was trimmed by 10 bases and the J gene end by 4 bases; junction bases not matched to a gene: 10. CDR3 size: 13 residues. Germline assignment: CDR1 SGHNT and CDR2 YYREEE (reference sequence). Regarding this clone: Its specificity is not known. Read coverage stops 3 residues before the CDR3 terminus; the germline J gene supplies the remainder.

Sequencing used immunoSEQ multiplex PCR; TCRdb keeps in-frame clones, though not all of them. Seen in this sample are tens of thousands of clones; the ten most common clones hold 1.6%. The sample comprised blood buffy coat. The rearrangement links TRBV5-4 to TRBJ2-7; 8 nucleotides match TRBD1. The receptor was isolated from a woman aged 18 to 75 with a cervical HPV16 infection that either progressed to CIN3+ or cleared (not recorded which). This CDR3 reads CASQDRDSYEQYF. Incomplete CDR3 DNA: TGTGCCTCTCAGGACAGGGATTCATACGAG.